This T cell receptor (beta chain) was observed in a study of response to subunit inactivated influenza vaccine. Study outcomes and limitations: Each seasonal influenza vaccination recruits few new T cells, the authors suggested.

From the RT-PCR reads, TCRdb called clonotypes with MiXCR, one entry per CDR3 protein. The data hold around 200,000 distinct CDR3 sequences, with around 9% observed a single time. Ten or more counts support this clonotype. As yet, its antigen is unknown. The germline V gene encodes CDR1 SGHTA and CDR2 FQGNSA. The CDR3 runs to 15 residues. The trim removed 1 base at V and 8 bases at J, leaving 1 base unmatched. This specimen was non-naive T cells sorted from PBMCs, taken on the day of vaccination. The receptor was derived from a man in his fifties who received an inactivated influenza vaccine. V gene TRBV7-2 combines with J gene TRBJ1-6; 11 nucleotides match TRBD1. CDR3 coding DNA: TGTGCCAGCAGCTTAGTGGGACAGGGGGATTCACCCCTCCACTTT. Translating it yields CASSLVGQGDSPLHF.